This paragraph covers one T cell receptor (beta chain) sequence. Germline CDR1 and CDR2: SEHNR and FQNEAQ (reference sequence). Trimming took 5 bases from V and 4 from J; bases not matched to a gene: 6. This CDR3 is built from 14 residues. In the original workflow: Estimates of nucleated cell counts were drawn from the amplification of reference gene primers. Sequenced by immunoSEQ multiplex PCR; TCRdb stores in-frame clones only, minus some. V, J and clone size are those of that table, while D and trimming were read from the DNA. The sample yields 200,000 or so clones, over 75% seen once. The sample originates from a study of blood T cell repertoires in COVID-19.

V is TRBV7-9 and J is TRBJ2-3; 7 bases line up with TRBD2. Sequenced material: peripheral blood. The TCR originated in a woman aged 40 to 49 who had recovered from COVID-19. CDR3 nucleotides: TGTGCCAGCAGCCCGGGCGGGAGTCCAGATACGCAGTATTTT. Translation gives CASSPGGSPDTQYF.